This T cell receptor (beta chain) derives from a study of T cell repertoires in cytomegalovirus infection (dated by TCRdb to about 2019). For the study in its entirety: The HLA type of each donor mattered for the analysis, because public TCR beta signatures pointed to carriage of CMV infection along with the matching HLA type. Broader findings and caveats from the paper: In both this cohort and an independent cohort of some 380 donors, the cumulative frequency of public TCR beta family members distinguished carriers of CMV infection plus the relevant HLA type. In the ex vivo response, HLA-C-restricted CMV-specific TCR beta clonotypes were dominant, and in two of eight donors the single most frequent clonotype came from this HLA-C-restricted group.

Of note for this clonotype: Its antigen specificity is not known. Per-base qualities were not stored, and no clone one base away is much larger.

Sequencing relied on an Illumina HiSeq 1500. TCRdb reprocessing: public reads trimmed at Q25 with fastp, clones called with MiXCR, in-frame beta chains kept. Rows matching on CDR3 protein sequence are summarized as one entry with the most common DNA and genes. This sample holds 310,000 or so distinct CDR3 sequences; about 9.2% were observed only once. The top ten hold over 2.5% of the sample. The CDR3 holds 16 amino acids from the cysteine to the phenylalanine. The sequence is cut down to CDR3 DNA, 48 bases in frame from base 1. Via the germline V gene (reference sequence), CDR1 is DFQATT and CDR2 SNEGSKA. Trimmed from V: 3 bases; trimmed from J: 4 bases; junction bases lacking a gene match: 8.

The rearrangement combines TRBV20-1 with TRBJ2-2; 10 junctional bases match TRBD2. The TCR comes from a human donor in good health (CMV status not recorded). Some clones in this sample may be carry-over from other donors' samples. The sequencing sample was made of PBMCs. The nucleotides are TGCAGTGCTAGGATGCTAGCGGGGGCGATCACCGGGGAGCTGTTTTTT. The translation is CSARMLAGAITGELFF.